Listed below are T cell receptor beta chains from one sample, sequenced in a study of cytomegalovirus exposure and HLA in healthy donors. Sequencing was performed with immunoSEQ multiplex PCR; in TCRdb, only in-frame clones are kept and a portion is missing. Of under 200,000 clones detected, 80% appear once; the ten largest clones hold more than 9.5%. Sequencing was performed on PBMCs. These receptors all come from a man aged 18-30 years in good health and CMV-seropositive. The CDR3 runs from the conserved cysteine through the conserved F or W. A D gene is named only where the DNA matches it firmly. Where a row states a size, it is once, few, many or the class of an expanded clone; other rows omit it.

size	V	D	J	CDR3	DNA
.	TRBV9	.	TRBJ2-3	CASSPGGTSTDTQYF	TGTGCCAGCAGCCCCGGGGGGACAAGCACAGATACGCAGTATTTT
few	TRBV5-4	TRBD2	TRBJ2-7	CASSLGLAGGPYEQYF	TGTGCCAGCAGCCTAGGACTAGCGGGAGGCCCCTACGAGCAGTACTTC
.	TRBV5-6	.	TRBJ2-1	CASSLAGPREQFF	TGTGCCAGCAGCTTAGCGGGTCCGAGGGAGCAGTTCTTC
.	TRBV30	.	TRBJ1-4	CAWSPRQNHNEKLFF	TGTGCCTGGAGCCCCCGACAGAACCATAATGAAAAACTGTTTTTT
.	TRBV6-1	.	TRBJ2-5	CASRSDLSQETQYF	TGTGCCAGCAGGTCAGACTTATCCCAAGAGACCCAGTACTTC
.	TRBV27	TRBD2	TRBJ2-7	CASSLPIPGLAGAEQYF	TGTGCCAGCAGTTTACCGATACCGGGACTAGCGGGAGCCGAGCAGTACTTC
.	TRBV27	.	TRBJ2-1	CASSFDRNNEQFF	TGTGCCAGCAGTTTCGACAGAAACAATGAGCAGTTCTTC
.	TRBV7-8	.	TRBJ2-2	CASSTRLGSGLYTGELFF	TGTGCCAGCAGCACCAGATTGGGCTCAGGGCTCTACACCGGGGAGCTGTTTTTT
.	TRBV7-2	.	TRBJ1-5	CASSPNRSNQPQHF	TGTGCCAGCAGCCCTAACCGTAGCAATCAGCCCCAGCATTTT
.	TRBV19	.	TRBJ1-5	CASSIAQGLNQPQHF	TGTGCCAGTAGTATAGCCCAGGGTTTGAATCAGCCCCAGCATTTT
few	TRBV25-1	.	TRBJ1-6	CASSEWEESSPLHF	TGTGCCAGCAGTGAATGGGAGGAGAGTTCACCCCTCCACTTT
.	TRBV27	TRBD1	TRBJ2-3	CASSLSTGANTDTQYF	TGTGCCAGCAGTTTATCGACAGGGGCCAACACAGATACGCAGTATTTT
.	TRBV7-9	TRBD1	TRBJ1-2	CASSSGQDHYGYTF	TGTGCCAGCAGCTCGGGACAGGATCACTATGGCTACACCTTC
few	TRBV30	.	TRBJ1-1	CAWSVEGWTEAFF	TGTGCCTGGAGTGTAGAGGGATGGACTGAAGCTTTCTTT
.	TRBV11-3	.	TRBJ2-2	CASSPRGSKTGELFF	TGTGCCAGCAGCCCTAGGGGGTCGAAGACCGGGGAGCTGTTTTTT
few	TRBV11-2	.	TRBJ2-4	CASSSGEGSIAKNIQYF	TGTGCCAGCAGCTCCGGAGAGGGTTCCATAGCCAAAAACATTCAGTACTTC
.	TRBV6-6	.	TRBJ1-1	CASSYRGGNTEAFF	TGTGCCAGCAGTTACAGGGGAGGGAACACTGAAGCTTTCTTT
.	TRBV9	TRBD1	TRBJ1-5	CASSNRDRGLIGNQPQHF	TGTGCCAGCAGCAACCGGGACAGGGGGCTTATAGGCAATCAGCCCCAGCATTTT
few	TRBV7-6	.	TRBJ2-2	CASTKFREETGELFF	TGTGCCAGCACCAAATTTCGGGAAGAGACCGGGGAGCTGTTTTTT
few	TRBV15	.	TRBJ1-1	CATSSGGWSQVEAFF	TGTGCCACCAGCAGTGGCGGTTGGTCACAGGTTGAAGCTTTCTTT
.	TRBV28	.	TRBJ2-7	CASSLGEYEQYF	TGTGCCAGCAGTTTAGGAGAATACGAGCAGTACTTC
once	TRBV4-3	.	TRBJ1-2	CASSQGFGANYGYTF	TGCGCCAGCAGCCAAGGTTTCGGTGCTAACTATGGCTACACCTTC
few	TRBV11-2	.	TRBJ2-1	CASSPVDEQFF	TGTGCCAGCAGCCCGGTGGATGAGCAGTTCTTC
.	TRBV19	TRBD1	TRBJ2-1	CASSAQGQGTYNEQFF	TGTGCCAGTAGTGCCCAGGGACAGGGGACCTACAATGAGCAGTTCTTC
few	TRBV10-3	TRBD1	TRBJ1-1	CAISDRGLGTEAFF	TGTGCCATCAGCGACAGGGGATTAGGGACTGAAGCTTTCTTT
.	TRBV29-1	TRBD1	TRBJ1-2	CSVGDRGYGGYTF	TGCAGCGTGGGGGACAGGGGATATGGCGGCTACACCTTC
few	TRBV5-4	TRBD1	TRBJ1-2	CASSRTGGAYGYTF	TGTGCCAGCAGCCGGACAGGGGGCGCGTATGGCTACACCTTC
once	TRBV2	TRBD1	TRBJ1-6	CASNGGGLRSPLHF	TGTGCCAGCAACGGAGGGGGCCTGAGATCACCCCTCCACTTT
.	TRBV5-1	TRBD1	TRBJ2-2	CASRSNDRAGGELFF	TGCGCCAGCAGAAGCAATGACAGGGCCGGCGGGGAGCTGTTTTTT
.	TRBV2	.	TRBJ1-2	CASSEREGNYGYTF	TGTGCCAGCAGTGAAAGAGAGGGTAACTATGGCTACACCTTC